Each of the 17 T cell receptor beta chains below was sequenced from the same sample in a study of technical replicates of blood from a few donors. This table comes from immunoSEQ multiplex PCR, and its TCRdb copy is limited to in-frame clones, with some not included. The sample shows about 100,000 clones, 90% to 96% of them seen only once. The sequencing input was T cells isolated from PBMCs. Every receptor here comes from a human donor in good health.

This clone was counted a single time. CDR3 residues: CASSPNSGIQTYEQYF. CDR3 DNA: TGTGCCAGCAGCCCCAATTCCGGGATTCAAACCTACGAGCAGTACTTC. This chain links TRBV28 with TRBJ2-7, with a tentative D call TRBD2 (5 bases). Germline loops: CDR1 MDHEN, CDR2 SYDVKM. The CDR3 is 16 amino acids. V was shortened by 6 bases and J by 2 bases, with 20 bases between the two germline ends. The whole variable domain, filled in from reference TRBV28 and TRBJ2-7, reads DVKVTQSSRYLVKRTGEKVFLECVQDMDHENMFWYRQDPGLGLRLIYFSYDVKMKEKGDIPEGYSVSREKKERFSLILESASTNQTSMYLCASSPNSGIQTYEQYFGPGTRLTVT.

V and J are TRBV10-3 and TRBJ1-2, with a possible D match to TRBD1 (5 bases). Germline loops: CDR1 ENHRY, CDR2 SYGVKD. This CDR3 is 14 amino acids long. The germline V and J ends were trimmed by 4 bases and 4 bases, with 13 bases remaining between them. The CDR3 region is CAISVAGTFYGYTF. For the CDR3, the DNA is TGTGCCATCAGTGTGGCAGGGACTTTCTATGGCTACACCTTC.

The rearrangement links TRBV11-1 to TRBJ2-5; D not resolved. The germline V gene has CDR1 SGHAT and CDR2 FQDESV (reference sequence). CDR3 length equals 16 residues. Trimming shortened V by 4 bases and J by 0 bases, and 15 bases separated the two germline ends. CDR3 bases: TGTGCCAGCAGCTACCACGAGGTCGTGTACCAAGAGACCCAGTACTTC. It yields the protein CASSYHEVVYQETQYF.

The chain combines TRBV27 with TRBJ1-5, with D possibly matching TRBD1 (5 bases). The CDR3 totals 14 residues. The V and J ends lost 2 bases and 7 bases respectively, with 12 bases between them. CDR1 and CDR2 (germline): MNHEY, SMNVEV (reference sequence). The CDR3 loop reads CASSLGGMRQPQHF. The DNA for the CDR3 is TGTGCCAGCAGTTTAGGGGGGATGAGACAGCCCCAGCATTTT.

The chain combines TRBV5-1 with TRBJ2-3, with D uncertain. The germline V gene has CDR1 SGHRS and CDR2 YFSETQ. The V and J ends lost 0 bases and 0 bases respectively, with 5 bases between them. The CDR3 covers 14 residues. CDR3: CASSLAGSTDTQYF. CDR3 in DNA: TGCGCCAGCAGCTTGGCAGGAAGCACAGATACGCAGTATTTT.

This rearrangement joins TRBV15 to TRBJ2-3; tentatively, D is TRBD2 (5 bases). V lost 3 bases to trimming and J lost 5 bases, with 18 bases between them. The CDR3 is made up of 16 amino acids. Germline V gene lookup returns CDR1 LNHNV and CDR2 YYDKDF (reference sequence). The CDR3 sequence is CATSSSTPVAGDTQYF. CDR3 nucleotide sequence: TGTGCCACCAGCAGCTCGACACCGGTGGCGGGAGATACGCAGTATTTT.

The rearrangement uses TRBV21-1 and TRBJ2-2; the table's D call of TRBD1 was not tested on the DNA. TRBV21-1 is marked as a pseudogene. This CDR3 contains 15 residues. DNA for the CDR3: TGTGCCAGCTCCGACAGGCAGCCGAACACCGGGGAGCTGTTTTTT. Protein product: CASSDRQPNTGELFF.

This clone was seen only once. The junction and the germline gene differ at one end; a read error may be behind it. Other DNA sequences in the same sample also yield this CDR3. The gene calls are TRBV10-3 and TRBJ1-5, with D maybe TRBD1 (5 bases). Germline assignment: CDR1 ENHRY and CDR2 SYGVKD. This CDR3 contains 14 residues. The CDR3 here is CAISVTGGGEPQHF. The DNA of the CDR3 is TGTGCCATCAGTGTTACAGGAGGCGGGGAGCCCCAACATTTT.

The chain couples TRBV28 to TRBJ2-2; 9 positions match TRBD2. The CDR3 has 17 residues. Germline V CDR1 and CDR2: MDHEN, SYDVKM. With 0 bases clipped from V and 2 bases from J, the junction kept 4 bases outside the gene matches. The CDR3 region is CASSLWFSGSNTGELFF. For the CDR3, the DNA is TGTGCCAGCAGTTTATGGTTTAGCGGGAGCAACACCGGGGAGCTGTTTTTT.

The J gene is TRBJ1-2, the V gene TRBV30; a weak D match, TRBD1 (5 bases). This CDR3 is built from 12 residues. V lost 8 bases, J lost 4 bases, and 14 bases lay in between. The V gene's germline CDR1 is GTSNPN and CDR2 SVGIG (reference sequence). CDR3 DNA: TGTGCCCGTTCGCGACAGTCCTATGGCTACACCTTC. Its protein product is CARSRQSYGYTF. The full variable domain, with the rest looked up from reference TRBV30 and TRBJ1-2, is SQTIHQWPATLVQPVGSPLSLECTVEGTSNPNLYWYRQAAGRGLQLLFYSVGIGQISSEVPQNLSASRPQDRQFILSSKKLLLSDSGFYLCARSRQSYGYTFGSGTRLTVV.

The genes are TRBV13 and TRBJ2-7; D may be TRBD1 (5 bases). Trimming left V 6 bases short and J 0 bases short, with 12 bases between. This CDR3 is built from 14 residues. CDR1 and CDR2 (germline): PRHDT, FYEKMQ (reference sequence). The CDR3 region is CASRSTGSSYEQYF. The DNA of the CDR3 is TGTGCCAGCAGGTCCACAGGCAGCTCCTACGAGCAGTACTTC. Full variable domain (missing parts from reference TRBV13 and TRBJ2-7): AAGVIQSPRHLIKEKRETATLKCYPIPRHDTVYWYQQGPGQDPQFLISFYEKMQSDKGSIPDRFSAQQFSDYHSELNMSSLELGDSALYFCASRSTGSSYEQYFGPGTRLTVT.

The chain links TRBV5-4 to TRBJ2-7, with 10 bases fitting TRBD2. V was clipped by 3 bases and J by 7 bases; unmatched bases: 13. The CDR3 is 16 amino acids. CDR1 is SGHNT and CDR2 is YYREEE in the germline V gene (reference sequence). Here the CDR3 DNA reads TGTGCCAGCAGCTCGGGACTAGCGAATAGGGCGGGGGAGCAGTACTTC. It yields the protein CASSSGLANRAGEQYF.

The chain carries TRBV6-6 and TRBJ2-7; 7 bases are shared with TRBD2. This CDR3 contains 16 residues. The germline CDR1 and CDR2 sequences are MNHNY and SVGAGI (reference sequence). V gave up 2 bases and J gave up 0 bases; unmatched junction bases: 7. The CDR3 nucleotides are TGTGCCAGCAGTTACCCAACTAGCGCGAGCTCCTACGAGCAGTACTTC. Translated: CASSYPTSASSYEQYF.

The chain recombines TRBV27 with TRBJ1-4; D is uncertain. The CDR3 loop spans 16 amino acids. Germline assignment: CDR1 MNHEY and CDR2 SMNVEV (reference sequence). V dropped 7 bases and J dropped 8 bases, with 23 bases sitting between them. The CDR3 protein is CASKSLLTTAGEKLFF. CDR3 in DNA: TGTGCCAGCAAGAGTCTCTTGACTACAGCGGGGGAAAAACTGTTTTTT.

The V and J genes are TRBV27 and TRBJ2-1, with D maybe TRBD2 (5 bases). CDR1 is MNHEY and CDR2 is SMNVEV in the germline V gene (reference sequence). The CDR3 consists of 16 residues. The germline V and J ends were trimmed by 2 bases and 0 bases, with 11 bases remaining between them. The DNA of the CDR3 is TGTGCCAGCAGTTTAGAGGGCCCAAGCTCCTACAATGAGCAGTTCTTC. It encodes CASSLEGPSSYNEQFF.

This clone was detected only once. The CDR3 nucleotides are TGTGCCAGCAGTTTAGCGGGGGGGGTACGGACCCAGTACTTC. Protein sequence: CASSLAGGVRTQYF. J is TRBJ2-5 and V is TRBV27; TRBD2 agrees at 9 bases. Germline CDR1 and CDR2: MNHEY and SMNVEV (reference sequence). CDR3 size: 14 residues. The V gene end was trimmed by 2 bases and the J gene end by 7 bases; junction bases not matched to a gene: 5.

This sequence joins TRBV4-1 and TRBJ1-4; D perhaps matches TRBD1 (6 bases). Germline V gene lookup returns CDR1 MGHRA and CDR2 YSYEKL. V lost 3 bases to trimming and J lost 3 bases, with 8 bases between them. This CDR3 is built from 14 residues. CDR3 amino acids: CASSQDRANEKLFF. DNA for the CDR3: TGCGCCAGCAGCCAGGACAGAGCTAATGAAAAACTGTTTTTT.